This T cell receptor beta chain is drawn from a study of cytomegalovirus exposure and HLA in healthy donors. The protocol was immunoSEQ multiplex PCR, while the TCRdb copy is restricted to in-frame clones and leaves out a portion. The profile shows almost 75,000 clones, roughly 80% of them singletons. Study-level findings and limits: Most TCR sequences were rare, but some public TCRs occurred in many donors.

Turning to this clone: Its specificity is unknown.

The J segment lost 8 bases and the V segment lost 0 bases, leaving 6 bases of the junction unmatched. The CDR3 runs 14 residues. Germline-derived CDR1 and CDR2 are SGHTA and FQGNSA. The TCR was taken from a young man in good health and CMV-seronegative. Sequences were obtained from PBMCs. The rearrangement links TRBV7-2 to TRBJ1-2, with 7 bases fitting TRBD1. For the CDR3, the DNA is TGTGCCAGCAGCTTAGCTACAGGGGCTGGAGGCTACACCTTC. It is translated as CASSLATGAGGYTF.